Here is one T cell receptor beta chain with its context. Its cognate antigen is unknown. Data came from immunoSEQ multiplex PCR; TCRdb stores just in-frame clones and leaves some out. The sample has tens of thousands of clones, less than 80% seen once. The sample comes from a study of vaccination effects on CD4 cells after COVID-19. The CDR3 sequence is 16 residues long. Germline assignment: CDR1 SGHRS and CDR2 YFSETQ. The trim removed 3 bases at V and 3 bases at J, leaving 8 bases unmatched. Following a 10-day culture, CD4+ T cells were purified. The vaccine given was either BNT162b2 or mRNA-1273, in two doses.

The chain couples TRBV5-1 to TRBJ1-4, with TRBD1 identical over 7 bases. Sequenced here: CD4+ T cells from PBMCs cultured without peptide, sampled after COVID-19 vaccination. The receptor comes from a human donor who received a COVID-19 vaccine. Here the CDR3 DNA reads TGCGCCAGCAGCTCGACAGGGTGGAGTTCTAATGAAAAACTGTTTTTT. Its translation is CASSSTGWSSNEKLFF. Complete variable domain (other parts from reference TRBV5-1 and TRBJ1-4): KAGVTQTPRYLIKTRGQQVTLSCSPISGHRSVSWYQQTPGQGLQFLFEYFSETQRNKGNFPGRFSGRQFSNSRSEMNVSTLELGDSALYLCASSSTGWSSNEKLFFGSGTQLSVL.